Following are 15 T cell receptor beta chains from one sample sequenced in a study of blood T cell repertoires in COVID-19. Sequencing used immunoSEQ multiplex PCR; TCRdb keeps in-frame clones, though not all of them. There are tens of thousands of clones in the sample; over 70% occur only once, and around 15% lies in the top ten. The specimen was peripheral blood. Receptors were obtained from a man between 70 and 80 years old with active COVID-19.

V usage is TRBV12-3 or TRBV12-4 and J usage is TRBJ2-7; D is perhaps TRBD1 (6 bases). V shed 6 bases and J shed 4 bases, with 13 bases lying between them. CDR3 size: 13 residues. CDR3 residues: CASSPKQGYEQYF. CDR3 nucleotides: TGTGCCAGCAGCCCCAAACAGGGTTACGAGCAGTACTTC.

This chain uses TRBV18 with TRBJ1-5; 8 bases match TRBD1. V lost 4 bases to trimming and J lost 9 bases; unmatched junction nucleotides: 14. Germline V gene data show CDR1 as KGHSH and CDR2 as LQKENI. The CDR3 is 16 residues long. The CDR3 DNA reads TGTGCCAGCTCACGTTACGGCGGACAGGGAGGTGGGCCCCAGCATTTT. This translates into CASSRYGGQGGGPQHF. The full variable domain, completed using reference TRBV18 and TRBJ1-5, is NAGVMQNPRHLVRRRGQEARLRCSPMKGHSHVYWYRQLPEEGLKFMVYLQKENIIDESGMPKERFSAEFPKEGPSILRIQQVVRGDSAAYFCASSRYGGQGGGPQHFGDGTRLSIL.

The V gene is TRBV7-3, the J gene TRBJ1-1; D uncertain. This CDR3 comprises 13 residues. Per the germline V gene, CDR1 is SGHTA and CDR2 is FQGTGA. The V gene lost 1 base and the J gene lost 5 bases, with 8 bases spanning the gap. CDR3: CASSLRERTEAFF. CDR3 bases: TGTGCCAGCAGCTTAAGGGAGAGGACTGAAGCTTTCTTT. The full variable domain, its missing parts supplied by reference TRBV7-3 and TRBJ1-1, is GAGVSQTPSNKVTEKGKYVELRCDPISGHTALYWYRQSLGQGPEFLIYFQGTGAADDSGLPNDRFFAVRPEGSVSTLKIQRTERGDSAVYLCASSLRERTEAFFGQGTRLTVV.

This chain joins TRBV16 and TRBJ1-5, with 8 bases that match TRBD1. The CDR3 has 14 amino acids. V trimming: 3 bases; J trimming: 7 bases; junction bases outside the gene matches: 5. Germline CDR1 and CDR2: KGHSY and FQNENV. CDR3 in DNA: TGTGCCAGCAGCCAGTCAGGGGGCGGGCAGCCCCAGCATTTT. Its protein is CASSQSGGGQPQHF.

CDR3: CASSLAPSFNQPQHF. In nucleotides, the CDR3 is TGTGCCAGCAGCTTGGCCCCGAGCTTTAATCAGCCCCAGCATTTT. The chain carries TRBV5-5 and TRBJ1-5; no definite D call. Germline loops: CDR1 SGHKS, CDR2 YYEKEE (reference sequence). This CDR3 is 15 amino acids long. V lost 0 bases and J 4 bases, leaving 11 bases between the germline ends.

The genes are TRBV28 and TRBJ2-7, with no clear D. The V gene lost 8 bases and the J gene lost 1 base, with 12 bases spanning the gap. The germline CDR1 and CDR2 sequences are MDHEN and SYDVKM. The CDR3 is 13 amino acids. CDR3 nucleotide sequence: TGTGCCAGCCGAGGTGCAGAGTCCTACGAGCAGTACTTC. Translated: CASRGAESYEQYF.

The chain joins TRBV5-6 to TRBJ1-1; D possibly corresponds to TRBD1 (6 bases). V was clipped by 0 bases and J by 10 bases, with 13 bases between them. Germline V CDR1 and CDR2: SGHDT, YYEEEE. The CDR3 covers 13 residues. CDR3 coding DNA: TGTGCCAGCAGCTTGGCCACAGGGATAGGAGCTTTCTTT. Translated: CASSLATGIGAFF.

The genes are TRBV10-3 and TRBJ2-1; 9 nucleotides align to TRBD2. Germline V gene sequence: CDR1 ENHRY, CDR2 SYGVKD. The CDR3 has 15 residues. V dropped 4 bases and J dropped 11; count of bases not matched to a gene: 12. The CDR3 DNA follows: TGTGCCATCAGTGGATTGGCGGGGGGGCCAGATCAGCAGTTCTTC. As protein: CAISGLAGGPDQQFF.

The J gene is TRBJ1-1, the V gene TRBV28; unclear D gene. CDR3 length: 13 residues. Germline CDR1 and CDR2: MDHEN and SYDVKM. Trimming removed 6 bases at V and 2 bases at J, with 10 bases between. CDR3 residues: CASSRTLNTEAFF. The CDR3 region has the DNA TGTGCCAGCAGCCGCACCCTAAACACTGAAGCTTTCTTT.

The chain employs TRBV5-1 and TRBJ2-5, with 7 bases that match TRBD2. This CDR3 is 15 amino acids long. Germline CDR1 reads SGHRS; CDR2 reads YFSETQ. V trimming: 4 bases; J trimming: 5 bases; junction bases outside the gene matches: 11. The CDR3 here is CASSPRPTSEETQYF. CDR3 nucleotide sequence: TGCGCCAGCAGCCCTCGACCCACTAGCGAGGAGACCCAGTACTTC.

This sequence joins TRBV7-9 and TRBJ2-7; the match to TRBD1 covers 9 bases. V lost 5 bases and J lost 3; bases outside the gene matches: 11. The CDR3 has 16 amino acids. Germline assignment: CDR1 SEHNR and CDR2 FQNEAQ (reference sequence). The DNA of the CDR3 is TGTGCCAGCAGCACCGCCGGGACAGGGATCTTCTACGAGCAGTACTTC. Encoded protein: CASSTAGTGIFYEQYF.

The chain links TRBV13 to TRBJ2-7; no definite D call. V lost 1 base, J lost 6 bases, and 4 bases lay in between. Germline assignment: CDR1 PRHDT and CDR2 FYEKMQ (reference sequence). CDR3 size: 11 residues. Here the CDR3 DNA reads TGTGCCAGCAGCTTAGTTCTCGAGCAGTACTTC. Translation: CASSLVLEQYF.

This chain uses TRBV5-1 with TRBJ2-2; tentatively, D is TRBD1 (6 bases). This CDR3 has 17 residues. Germline CDR1 is SGHRS and CDR2 is YFSETQ. The V and J ends lost 4 bases and 4 bases respectively, with 20 bases between them. Written as DNA, the CDR3 is TGCGCCAGCAGCCATCCAGGGGACGCCAGGAGCACCGGGGAGCTGTTTTTT. This translates into CASSHPGDARSTGELFF.

This clone was observed once. The chain is built from TRBV5-4 and TRBJ2-1, with 7 bases identical to TRBD1. Trimming took 4 bases from V and 3 from J; bases not matched to a gene: 1. Germline values: CDR1 SGHNT, CDR2 YYREEE (reference sequence). This CDR3 contains 13 residues. The chain's CDR3 is CASSRQGYNEQFF. Written as DNA, the CDR3 is TGTGCCAGCAGCCGACAGGGCTACAATGAGCAGTTCTTC.

The chain uses TRBV30 and TRBJ2-1; 9 bases are a match to TRBD2. The CDR3 contains 15 residues. The trim removed 0 bases at V and 10 bases at J, leaving 10 bases unmatched. Per the germline V gene, CDR1 is GTSNPN and CDR2 is SVGIG (reference sequence). In DNA, the CDR3 is TGTGCCTGGAGTGTATGGGGCGGGGGGGCCCGCGAGCAGTTCTTC. It specifies CAWSVWGGGAREQFF.